Shown below are 7 T cell receptor beta chains from a single sample sequenced in a study of shared clonotypes between healthy human individuals. Some clones are missing from TCRdb's copy, which holds only in-frame ones; the method was immunoSEQ multiplex PCR. Of approximately 2.1 million clones in the sample, approximately 93% were seen once. The material sequenced was naive CD4+ T cells from PBMCs. The subset was: CD45RA+ positively selected. These receptors came from a man between 18 and 35 years old in good health. Some clones in this sample may be carry-over from other donors' samples.

This clone was counted once. V is TRBV7-3 and J is TRBJ2-2; a possible D gene is TRBD2 (6 bases). CDR3 size: 16 residues. Looked up from germline, CDR1 is SGHTA and CDR2 is FQGTGA. The germline V and J ends were trimmed by 0 bases and 0 bases, with 8 bases remaining between them. CDR3 DNA sequence: TGTGCCAGCAGCTTAACTGGGGGGTCGAACACCGGGGAGCTGTTTTTT. Translation gives CASSLTGGSNTGELFF.

The genes are TRBV11-3 and TRBJ1-5, with a possible D match to TRBD1 (5 bases). Germline V gene lookup returns CDR1 SGHNT and CDR2 YENEEA. The CDR3 is 16 residues long. Trimming removed 3 bases at V and 3 bases at J, with 15 bases between. The CDR3 bases are TGTGCCAGCAGCTTCGGCAGGGTTGGGGACAATCAGCCCCAGCATTTT. Its protein product is CASSFGRVGDNQPQHF.

The CDR3 bases are TGTGCCAGCTCACCAATAATGGGAGAGACCCAGTACTTC. This sequence encodes CASSPIMGETQYF. The chain has TRBV18 and TRBJ2-5, with D uncertain. Trimming pared 2 bases from V and 4 bases from J, leaving 8 bases between. CDR1 and CDR2 from the germline V gene are KGHSH and LQKENI. The CDR3 totals 13 residues.

The chain has TRBV7-9 and TRBJ1-1; D gene uncertain. CDR1 and CDR2 (germline): SEHNR, FQNEAQ (reference sequence). The CDR3 covers 13 residues. The V and J ends lost 5 bases and 3 bases respectively, with 10 bases between them. The CDR3 bases are TGTGCCAGCAGCAGGGAGTCGCACACTGAAGCTTTCTTT. Translated: CASSRESHTEAFF.

The chain uses TRBV5-1 and TRBJ2-1, with 7 bases that match TRBD2. J gave up 4 bases and V 4 bases, and 5 bases lay outside the gene matches. The germline V gene has CDR1 SGHRS and CDR2 YFSETQ. The CDR3 length is 14 residues. CDR3 sequence (DNA): TGCGCCAGCAGCACGGGAGGCAATTACAATGAGCAGTTCTTC. Protein product: CASSTGGNYNEQFF.

The V and J genes are TRBV7-3 and TRBJ1-3; D gene ambiguous. Trimming removed 2 bases at V and 4 bases at J, with 9 bases between. The V gene's germline CDR1 is SGHTA and CDR2 FQGTGA. CDR3 length: 14 amino acids. CDR3 in DNA: TGTGCCAGCAGCTTAGGAACGGCGGGAAACACCATATATTTT. It specifies CASSLGTAGNTIYF.

V gene TRBV25-1 combines with J gene TRBJ2-4; possibly TRBD1 for D (6 bases). The CDR3 has 13 amino acids. V gave up 4 bases and J gave up 12 bases, with 16 bases separating them. CDR1 and CDR2 (germline): MGHDK, SYGVNS. CDR3 loop: CASSVGTGTTQYF. In nucleotides, the CDR3 is TGTGCCAGCAGTGTGGGAACAGGGACAACTCAGTACTTC.